The present T cell receptor (beta chain) was sequenced within a study of spatial heterogeneity in lung cancer. Study-level information: PBMC samples from follow-up, when available, were sequenced at a median of around 23 months post-resection. Study-wide results and caveats: Compared with follow-up, resection was when ubiquitous expanded tumor TCRs appeared in blood more.

Comments on this clonotype: Its specificity is not known.

Germline CDR1 is DFQATT and CDR2 is SNEGSKA (reference sequence). The V gene end was trimmed by 6 bases and the J gene end by 8 bases; junction bases not matched to a gene: 7. CDR3 length: 12 amino acids. The sample's time point: blood at routine non-recurrence follow-up after resection. The sequenced material consisted of unsorted whole RNA from tumor, nontumor lung or frozen PBMC. Every TCR cDNA molecule bore a unique molecular identifier. TCRdb reprocessed the 5' RACE reads with MiXCR, giving one entry per CDR3 protein. The table includes around 47,000 distinct CDR3 sequences, less than 9% detected once.

The receptor was isolated from a female donor with early-stage non-small cell lung cancer. The starting material was PBMCs, obtained at follow-up. The chain carries TRBV20-1 and TRBJ2-1; 7 nucleotides line up with TRBD1. The CDR3 nucleotides read TGCAGTGCAACCGACAGGGAAGATGAGCAGTTCTTC. Its protein product is CSATDREDEQFF.